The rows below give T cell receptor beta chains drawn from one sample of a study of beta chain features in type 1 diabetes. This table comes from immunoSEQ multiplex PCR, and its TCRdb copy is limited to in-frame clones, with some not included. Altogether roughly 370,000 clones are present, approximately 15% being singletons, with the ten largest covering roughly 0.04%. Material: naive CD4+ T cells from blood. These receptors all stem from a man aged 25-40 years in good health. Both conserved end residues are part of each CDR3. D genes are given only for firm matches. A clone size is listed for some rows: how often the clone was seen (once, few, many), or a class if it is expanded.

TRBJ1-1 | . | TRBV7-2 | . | CASNTQGVRTEAFF | TGTGCCAGCAACACACAGGGAGTGCGCACTGAAGCTTTCTTT
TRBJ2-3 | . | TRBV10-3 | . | CASRGRDTQYF | TGTGCCAGCCGGGGGAGAGATACGCAGTATTTT
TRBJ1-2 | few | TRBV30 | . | CAWSARRGANYGYTF | TGTGCCTGGAGTGCCCGCCGGGGAGCTAACTATGGCTACACCTTC
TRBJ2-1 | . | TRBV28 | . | CASSFKFFNEQFF | TGTGCCAGCAGTTTCAAGTTCTTCAATGAGCAGTTCTTC
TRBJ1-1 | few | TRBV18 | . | CASSPQGRGTEAFF | TGTGCCAGCTCACCACAGGGGCGCGGTACTGAAGCTTTCTTT
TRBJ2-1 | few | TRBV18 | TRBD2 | CASSPASGSDNEQFF | TGTGCCAGCTCACCAGCTAGCGGGAGTGACAATGAGCAGTTCTTC
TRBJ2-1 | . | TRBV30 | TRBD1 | CAWSQSTGVKNRPQFF | TGTGCCTGGAGCCAATCGACAGGGGTCAAAAACAGGCCGCAGTTCTTC
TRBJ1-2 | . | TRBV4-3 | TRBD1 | CASSQHGQGAHYGYTF | TGCGCCAGCAGCCAGCATGGACAGGGAGCCCACTATGGCTACACCTTC
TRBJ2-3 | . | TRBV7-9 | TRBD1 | CASSGRGTGDTQYF | TGTGCCAGCAGTGGGCGGGGGACAGGGGATACGCAGTATTTT
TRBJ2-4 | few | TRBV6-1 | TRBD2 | CASSGRGGPGGSAKNIQYF | TGTGCCAGCAGTGGCCGCGGGGGGCCAGGAGGTTCGGCCAAAAACATTCAGTACTTC
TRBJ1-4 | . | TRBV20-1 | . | CSAAANEKLFF | TGCAGTGCGGCGGCTAATGAAAAACTGTTTTTT
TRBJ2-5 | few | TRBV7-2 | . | CASSLSSETQYF | TGTGCCAGCAGCTTATCGAGCGAGACCCAGTACTTC
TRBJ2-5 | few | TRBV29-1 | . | CSVGQYQETQYF | TGCAGCGTTGGACAGTACCAAGAGACCCAGTACTTC
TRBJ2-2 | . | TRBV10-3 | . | CAISDRGTGELFF | TGTGCCATCAGTGACAGGGGCACCGGGGAGCTGTTTTTT
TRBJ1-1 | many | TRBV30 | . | CAWAGRPPTEAFF | TGTGCCTGGGCGGGACGGCCGCCCACTGAAGCTTTCTTT
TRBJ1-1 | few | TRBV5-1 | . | CASSLGWDMNTEAFF | TGCGCCAGCAGCTTGGGATGGGACATGAACACTGAAGCTTTCTTT
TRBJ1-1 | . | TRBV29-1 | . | CSVVRPMNTEAFF | TGCAGCGTTGTACGTCCGATGAACACTGAAGCTTTCTTT
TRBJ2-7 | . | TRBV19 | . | CASSLGLFTTYEQYF | TGTGCCAGTAGCCTTGGACTTTTCACTACCTACGAGCAGTACTTC
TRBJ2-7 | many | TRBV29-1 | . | CSVSDGSYEQYF | TGCAGCGTTTCGGACGGCTCCTACGAGCAGTACTTC
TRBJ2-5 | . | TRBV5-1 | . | CASSLAGGRVKETQYF | TGCGCCAGCAGCTTGGCCGGGGGCAGGGTAAAAGAGACCCAGTACTTC
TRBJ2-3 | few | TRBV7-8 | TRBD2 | CASTQLAGGLTDTQYF | TGTGCCAGCACACAACTGGCGGGAGGGCTCACAGATACGCAGTATTTT
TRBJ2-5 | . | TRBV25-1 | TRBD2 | CASSEASLAGFQETQYF | TGTGCCAGCAGTGAAGCTTCCCTAGCGGGGTTCCAAGAGACCCAGTACTTC
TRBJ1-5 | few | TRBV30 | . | CAWGGSGQPQHF | TGTGCCTGGGGAGGGTCGGGTCAGCCCCAGCATTTT
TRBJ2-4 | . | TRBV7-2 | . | CASSLVHVQNIQYF | TGTGCCAGCAGCTTAGTACATGTCCAAAACATTCAGTACTTC
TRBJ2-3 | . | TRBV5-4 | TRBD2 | CANSRQAPGGTDTQYF | TGTGCCAACAGCAGGCAGGCCCCGGGGGGGACAGATACGCAGTATTTT
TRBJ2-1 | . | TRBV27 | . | CASSFTVYNEQFF | TGTGCCAGCAGTTTTACAGTTTACAATGAGCAGTTCTTC
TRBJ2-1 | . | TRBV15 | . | CATSRQHEQFF | TGTGCCACCAGCAGACAGCATGAGCAGTTCTTC
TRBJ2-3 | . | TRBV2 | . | CASSAVSARETQYF | TGTGCCAGCAGTGCTGTTTCGGCCCGGGAGACGCAGTATTTT
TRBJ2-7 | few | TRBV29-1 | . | CSVEAPGRRQYF | TGCAGCGTTGAAGCCCCGGGACGACGGCAGTACTTC
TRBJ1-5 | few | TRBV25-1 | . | CASSWQGFNQPQHF | TGTGCCAGCAGTTGGCAGGGTTTCAATCAGCCCCAGCATTTT
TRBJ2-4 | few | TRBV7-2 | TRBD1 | CASSLSGTVSYIQYF | TGTGCCAGCAGCTTATCCGGGACAGTGAGTTACATTCAGTACTTC
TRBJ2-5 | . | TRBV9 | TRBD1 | CASSFRTGLLGETQYF | TGTGCCAGCAGCTTTCGGACAGGGCTGTTGGGGGAGACCCAGTACTTC
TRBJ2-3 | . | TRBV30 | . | CAWSVWGLTDTQYF | TGTGCCTGGAGTGTATGGGGTCTCACAGATACGCAGTATTTT
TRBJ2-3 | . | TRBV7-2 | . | CASSLSRGGTDTQYF | TGTGCCAGCAGCTTAAGCAGGGGGGGGACAGATACGCAGTATTTT
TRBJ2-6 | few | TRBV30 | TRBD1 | CAWRKTGGRANVLTF | TGTGCCTGGAGGAAAACAGGGGGCAGGGCCAACGTCCTGACTTTC
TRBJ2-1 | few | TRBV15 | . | CATSRDQKNEQFF | TGTGCCACCAGCAGAGATCAAAAGAATGAGCAGTTCTTC
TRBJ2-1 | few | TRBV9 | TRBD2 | CASSPFPAGSSYNEQFF | TGTGCCAGCAGCCCATTCCCAGCGGGGAGCTCCTACAATGAGCAGTTCTTC
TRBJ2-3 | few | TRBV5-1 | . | CASSIRPSDTQYF | TGCGCCAGCAGCATCCGCCCTTCGGATACGCAGTATTTT
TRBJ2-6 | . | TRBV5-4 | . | CASTLGAGRSGANVLTF | TGTGCCAGCACTTTGGGAGCAGGCCGCTCTGGGGCCAACGTCCTGACTTTC
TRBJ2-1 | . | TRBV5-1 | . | CASSLEAQWEQFF | TGCGCCAGCAGCTTGGAGGCCCAGTGGGAGCAGTTCTTC
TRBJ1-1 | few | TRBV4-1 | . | CASSQDRLNTEAFF | TGCGCCAGCAGCCAAGACAGATTGAACACTGAAGCTTTCTTT
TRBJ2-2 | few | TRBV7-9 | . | CASRHNTGELFF | TGTGCCAGCAGACACAACACCGGGGAGCTGTTTTTT
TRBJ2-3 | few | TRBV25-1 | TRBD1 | CATPICPGQGRTDTQYF | TGTGCCACCCCTATATGTCCGGGACAGGGTAGAACAGATACGCAGTATTTT
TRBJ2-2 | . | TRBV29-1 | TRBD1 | CSGRRDRDTGELFF | TGCAGCGGTCGCCGGGACAGGGATACCGGGGAGCTGTTTTTT
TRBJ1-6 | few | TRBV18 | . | CASSSFQANSPLHF | TGTGCCAGCTCATCGTTTCAGGCCAATTCACCCCTCCACTTT
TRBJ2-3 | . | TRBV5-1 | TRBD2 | CASSLGLAGATDTQYF | TGCGCCAGCAGCTTGGGACTAGCGGGGGCCACAGATACGCAGTATTTT
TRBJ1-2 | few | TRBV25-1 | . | CASSVEGYYGYTF | TGTGCCAGCAGTGTGGAGGGGTACTATGGCTACACCTTC
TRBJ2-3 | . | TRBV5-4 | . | CASSWGQGNRDTQYF | TGTGCCAGCAGCTGGGGGCAGGGGAATCGAGATACGCAGTATTTT
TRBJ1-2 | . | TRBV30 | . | CAWSASGVGGYTF | TGTGCCTGGAGTGCCTCAGGAGTTGGGGGCTACACCTTC
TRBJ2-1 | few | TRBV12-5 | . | CASGLTGQGYNEQFF | TGTGCTAGTGGTTTGACAGGGCAGGGATACAATGAGCAGTTCTTC
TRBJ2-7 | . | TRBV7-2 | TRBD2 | CASTRLAATYEQYF | TGTGCCAGCACCCGACTAGCTGCAACCTACGAGCAGTACTTC
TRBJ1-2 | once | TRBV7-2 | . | CASSLDWWQGRNYGYTF | TGTGCCAGCAGCTTAGACTGGTGGCAGGGAAGGAACTATGGCTACACCTTC
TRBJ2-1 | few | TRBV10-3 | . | CAARLTSLGNEQFF | TGTGCCGCCCGATTAACTAGCTTGGGAAATGAGCAGTTCTTC
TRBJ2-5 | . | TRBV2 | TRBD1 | CASTVGAGGFGTQYF | TGTGCCAGCACCGTTGGGGCAGGGGGCTTCGGGACCCAGTACTTC
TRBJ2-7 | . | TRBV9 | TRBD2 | CASSVAASGGPIVYEQYF | TGTGCCAGCAGCGTAGCAGCTAGCGGGGGGCCCATAGTTTACGAGCAGTACTTC
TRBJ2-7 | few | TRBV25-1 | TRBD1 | CASSMTGNYEQYF | TGTGCCAGCAGTATGACAGGGAACTACGAGCAGTACTTC
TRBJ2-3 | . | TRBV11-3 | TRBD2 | CASSQGLAGPDTQYF | TGTGCCAGCAGCCAGGGACTAGCGGGACCCGATACGCAGTATTTT